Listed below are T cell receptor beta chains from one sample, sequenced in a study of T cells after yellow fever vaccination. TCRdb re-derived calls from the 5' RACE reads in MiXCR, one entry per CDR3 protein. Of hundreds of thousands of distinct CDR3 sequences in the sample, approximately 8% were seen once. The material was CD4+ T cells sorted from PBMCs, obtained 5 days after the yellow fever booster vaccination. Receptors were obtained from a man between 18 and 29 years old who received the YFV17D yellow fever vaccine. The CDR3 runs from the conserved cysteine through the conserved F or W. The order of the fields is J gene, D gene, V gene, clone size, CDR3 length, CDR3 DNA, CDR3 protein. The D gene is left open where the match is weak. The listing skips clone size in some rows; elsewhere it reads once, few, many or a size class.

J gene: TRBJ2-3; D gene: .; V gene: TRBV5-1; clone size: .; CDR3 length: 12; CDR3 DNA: TGCGCCAGCAGCTTGGACTTTTATACGCAGTATTTT; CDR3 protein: CASSLDFYTQYF
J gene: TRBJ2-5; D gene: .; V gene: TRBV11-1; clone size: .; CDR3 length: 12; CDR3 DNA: TGTGCCAGCAGCCCCCCGCTGGGGGCCCAGTACTTC; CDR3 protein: CASSPPLGAQYF
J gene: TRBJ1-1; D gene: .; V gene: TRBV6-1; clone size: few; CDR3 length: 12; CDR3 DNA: TGTGCCAGCGGTCGGTTGAACACTGAAGCTTTCTTT; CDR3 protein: CASGRLNTEAFF
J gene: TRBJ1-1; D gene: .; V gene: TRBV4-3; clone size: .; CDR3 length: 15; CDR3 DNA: TGCGCCAGCAGCCAAGACGGCAGGGTGGGCACTGAAGCTTTCTTT; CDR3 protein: CASSQDGRVGTEAFF
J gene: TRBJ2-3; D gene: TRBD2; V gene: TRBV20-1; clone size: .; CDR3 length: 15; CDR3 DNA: TGCAGTGCTAGGCCCCTAGCGGGGCGCACAGATACGCAGTATTTT; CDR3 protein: CSARPLAGRTDTQYF
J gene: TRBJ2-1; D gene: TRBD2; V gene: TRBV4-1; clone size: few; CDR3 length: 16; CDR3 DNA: TGCGCCAGCAGCCAACCCGCCGCGGGGGCCTACAATGAGCAGTTCTTC; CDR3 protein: CASSQPAAGAYNEQFF
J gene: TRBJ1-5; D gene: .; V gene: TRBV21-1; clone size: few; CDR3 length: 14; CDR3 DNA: TGTGCCAGCAGCAATCGGGGGGCAGGGCAGCCCCAGCATTTT; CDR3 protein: CASSNRGAGQPQHF
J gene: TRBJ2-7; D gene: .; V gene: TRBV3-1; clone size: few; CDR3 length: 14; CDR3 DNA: TGTGCCAGCAGCCATCAGGGGAGCTCCTACGAGCAGTACTTC; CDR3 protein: CASSHQGSSYEQYF
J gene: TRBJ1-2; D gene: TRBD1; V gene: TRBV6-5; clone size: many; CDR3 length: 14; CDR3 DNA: TGTGCCAGCACCCGGGACAGATTGACCTATGGCTACACCTTC; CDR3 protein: CASTRDRLTYGYTF
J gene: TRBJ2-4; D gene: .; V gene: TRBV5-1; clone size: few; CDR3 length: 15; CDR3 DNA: TGCGCCAGCAGCTTGATTCCGGGTAGTAGTGACATTCAGTACTTC; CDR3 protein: CASSLIPGSSDIQYF
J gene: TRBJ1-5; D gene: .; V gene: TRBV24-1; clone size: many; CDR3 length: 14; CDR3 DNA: TGTGCCACCAACAACGGGGGAGGCAATCAGCCCCAGCATTTT; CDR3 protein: CATNNGGGNQPQHF
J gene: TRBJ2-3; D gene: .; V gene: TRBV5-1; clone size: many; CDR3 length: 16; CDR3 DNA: TGCGCCAGCAGCTTGGCCTCGCGAGCGGAAACAGATACGCAGTATTTT; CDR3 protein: CASSLASRAETDTQYF
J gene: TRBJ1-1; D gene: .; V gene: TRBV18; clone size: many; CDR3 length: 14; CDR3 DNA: TGTGCCAGCTCACCACCGTTAGGGGCCACTGAAGCTTTCTTT; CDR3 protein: CASSPPLGATEAFF
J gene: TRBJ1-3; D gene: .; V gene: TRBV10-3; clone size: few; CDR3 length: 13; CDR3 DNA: TGTGCCATCAGTGAGTCGACGCTAAACACCATATATTTT; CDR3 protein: CAISESTLNTIYF
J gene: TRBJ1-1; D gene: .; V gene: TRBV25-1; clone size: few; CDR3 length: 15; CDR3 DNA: TGTGCCAGCAGTGAACCCAAACTGGGGGACACTGAAGCTTTCTTT; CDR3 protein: CASSEPKLGDTEAFF
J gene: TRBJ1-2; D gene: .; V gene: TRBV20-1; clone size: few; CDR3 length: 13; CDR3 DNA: TGCAGTGCCGAGAAAGACACTAACTATGGCTACACCTTC; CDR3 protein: CSAEKDTNYGYTF
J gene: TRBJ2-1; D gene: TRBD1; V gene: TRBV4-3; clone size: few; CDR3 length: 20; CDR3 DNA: TGCGCCAGCAGCCAAGAACTCGGCAGATATAGGGACAGAGGTTACAATGAGCAGTTCTTC; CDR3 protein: CASSQELGRYRDRGYNEQFF
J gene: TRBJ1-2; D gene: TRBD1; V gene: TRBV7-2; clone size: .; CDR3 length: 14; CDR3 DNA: TGTGCCAGCAGGCAGAAGACAGGGATCTATGGCTACACCTTC; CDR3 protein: CASRQKTGIYGYTF
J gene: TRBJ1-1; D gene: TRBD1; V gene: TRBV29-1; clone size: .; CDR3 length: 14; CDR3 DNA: TGCAGCGTTAAGAGACAGGGCCCGAACACTGAAGCTTTCTTT; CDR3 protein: CSVKRQGPNTEAFF
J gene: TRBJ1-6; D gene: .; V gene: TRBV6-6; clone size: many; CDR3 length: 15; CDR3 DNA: TGTGCCAGCAGTTACTCGGAGTTAGATAGGTCACCCCTCCACTTT; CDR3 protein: CASSYSELDRSPLHF
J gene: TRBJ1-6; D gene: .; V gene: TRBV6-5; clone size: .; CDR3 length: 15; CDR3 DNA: TGTGCCAGCAGTTCCGGGGGCGAGGGAAATTCACCCCTCCACTTT; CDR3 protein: CASSSGGEGNSPLHF
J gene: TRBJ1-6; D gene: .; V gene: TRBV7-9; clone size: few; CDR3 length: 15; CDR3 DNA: TGTGCCAGCAGCCCCTTTAGGCAGAGGAATTCACCCCTCCACTTT; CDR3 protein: CASSPFRQRNSPLHF
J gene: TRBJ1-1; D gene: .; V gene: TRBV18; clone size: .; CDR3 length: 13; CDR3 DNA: TGTGCCAGCTCACTTCGGCGTGGGCCTGAAGCTTTCTTT; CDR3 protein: CASSLRRGPEAFF
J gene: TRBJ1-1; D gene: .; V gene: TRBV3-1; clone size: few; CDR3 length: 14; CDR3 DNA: TGTGCCAGCAGCCAAGATCAACTGGCAACTGAAGCTTTCTTT; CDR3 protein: CASSQDQLATEAFF
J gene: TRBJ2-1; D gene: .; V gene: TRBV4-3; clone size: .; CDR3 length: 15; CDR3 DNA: TGCGCCAGCAGCCAAGATCCCGGGCTGGGCAATGAGCAGTTCTTC; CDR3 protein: CASSQDPGLGNEQFF
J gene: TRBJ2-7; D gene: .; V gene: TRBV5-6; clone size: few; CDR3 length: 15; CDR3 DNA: TGTGCCAGCAGCTTACGGGACACAAACTCCTACGAGCAGTACTTC; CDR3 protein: CASSLRDTNSYEQYF
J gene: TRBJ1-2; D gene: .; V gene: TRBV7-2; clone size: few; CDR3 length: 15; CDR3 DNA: TGTGCCAGCAGCTTAACCGTGGGGGCCGGGCGAGGCTACACCTTC; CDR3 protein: CASSLTVGAGRGYTF
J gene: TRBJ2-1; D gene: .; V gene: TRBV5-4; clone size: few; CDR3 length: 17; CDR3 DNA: TGTGCCAGCAGCGGCCCTACGGGGGTGAGCTCCTACAATGAGCAGTTCTTC; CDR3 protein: CASSGPTGVSSYNEQFF
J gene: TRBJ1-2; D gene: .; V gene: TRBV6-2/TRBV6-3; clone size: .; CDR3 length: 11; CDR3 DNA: TGTGCCAGCCGTTGGGAGTCTGGCTACACCTTC; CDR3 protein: CASRWESGYTF
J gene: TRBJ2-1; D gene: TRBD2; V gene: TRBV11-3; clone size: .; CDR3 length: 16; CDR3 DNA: TGTGCCAGCAGCTTAAAGAGCGGGGGGGCAGCAGATGAGCAGTTCTTC; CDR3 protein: CASSLKSGGAADEQFF
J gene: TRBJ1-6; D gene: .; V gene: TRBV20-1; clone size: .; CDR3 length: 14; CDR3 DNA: TGCAGTGCTAATGGTCCGTCCAGAAATTCACCCCTCCACTTT; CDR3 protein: CSANGPSRNSPLHF
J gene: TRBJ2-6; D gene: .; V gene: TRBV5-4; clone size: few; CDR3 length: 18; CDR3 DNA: TGTGCCAGCAGCCCCTTCGGGGGATCCCTGGTTGGGGCCAACGTCCTGACTTTC; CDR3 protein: CASSPFGGSLVGANVLTF
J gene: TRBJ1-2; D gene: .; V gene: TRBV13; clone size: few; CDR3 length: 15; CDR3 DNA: TGTGCCAGCAGCTTACGGGAGGCCGCTAACTATGGCTACACCTTC; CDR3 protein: CASSLREAANYGYTF
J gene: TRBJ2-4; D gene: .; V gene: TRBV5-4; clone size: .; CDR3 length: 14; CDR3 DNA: TGTGCCAGCAGCTTTCCAGGGGAGGGGAACATTCAGTACTTC; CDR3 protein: CASSFPGEGNIQYF
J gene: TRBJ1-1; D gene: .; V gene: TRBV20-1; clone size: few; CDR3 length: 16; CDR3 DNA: TGCAGTGCTAGAGATTGGGGGGGAGGGTTGAACACTGAAGCTTTCTTT; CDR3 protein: CSARDWGGGLNTEAFF
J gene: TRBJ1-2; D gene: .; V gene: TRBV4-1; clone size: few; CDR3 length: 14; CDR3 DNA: TGCGCCAGCAGGCTTCTTCAGGGGCGGTATGGCTACACCTTC; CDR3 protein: CASRLLQGRYGYTF
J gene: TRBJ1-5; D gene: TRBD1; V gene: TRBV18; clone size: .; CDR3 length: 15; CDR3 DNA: TGTGCCAGCTCACCACCAGGGACAGGGAATCAGCCCCAGCATTTT; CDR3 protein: CASSPPGTGNQPQHF
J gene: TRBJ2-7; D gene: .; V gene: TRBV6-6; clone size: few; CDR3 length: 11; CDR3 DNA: TGTGCCAGCAGTCGCTCCTACGAGCAGTACTTC; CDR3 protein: CASSRSYEQYF
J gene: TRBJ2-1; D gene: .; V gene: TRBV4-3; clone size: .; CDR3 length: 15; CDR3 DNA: TGCGCCAGCAGCCAAGAATTCCGGACCCTCGATGAGCAGTTCTTC; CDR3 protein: CASSQEFRTLDEQFF
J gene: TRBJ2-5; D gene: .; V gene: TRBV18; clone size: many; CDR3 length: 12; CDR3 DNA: TGTGCCAGCTCACAGATCCAAGAGACCCAGTACTTC; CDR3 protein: CASSQIQETQYF
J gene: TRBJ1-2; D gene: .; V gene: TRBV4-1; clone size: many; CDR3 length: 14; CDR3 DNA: TGCGCCAGCAGCCAAGAAAATTGGGACTATGGCTACACCTTC; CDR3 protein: CASSQENWDYGYTF
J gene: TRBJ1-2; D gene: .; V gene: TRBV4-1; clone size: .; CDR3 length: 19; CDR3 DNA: TGCGCCAGCAGCCAAGCGGTTTCAGTTCGGGTGGCGCCCCTTAGGGGCTACACCTTC; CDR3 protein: CASSQAVSVRVAPLRGYTF
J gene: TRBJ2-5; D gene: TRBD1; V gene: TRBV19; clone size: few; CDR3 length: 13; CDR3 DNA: TGTGCCAGTAACAGGGGGCGCGGAGAGACCCAGTACTTC; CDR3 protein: CASNRGRGETQYF